The next 32 T cell receptor beta chains were all read from a single sample in a study of neurological immune-mediated disorders. TCRdb re-called the 5' RACE reads through MiXCR, storing one row per CDR3 protein. The repertoire consists of more than 45,000 distinct CDR3 sequences, with approximately 10% occurring once and the leading ten covering over 20%. The sequenced sample was PBMCs. The receptor source for this set is a woman aged 35 to 49 with HTLV-1-associated myelopathy (HAM/TSP).

The sample holds many counts of this clonotype. The V call is TRBV28, the J call TRBJ2-3; no definite D call. Trimming left V 3 bases short and J 2 bases short, with 9 bases between. This CDR3 region has 14 residues. Germline-derived CDR1 and CDR2 are MDHEN and SYDVKM. The CDR3 DNA reads TGTGCCAGCAGTTTGTTCAGATTCACAGATACGCAGTATTTT. This sequence encodes CASSLFRFTDTQYF.

This clonotype was seen at least ten times. Germline and junction disagree at one end, which may indicate a read error. V is TRBV7-2 and J is TRBJ2-7, with 7 bases lining up with TRBD2. The CDR3 totals 14 residues. Germline V gene data show CDR1 as SGHTA and CDR2 as FQGNSA. CDR3 sequence reads: CASSLVRGRDDQYF. CDR3 nucleotides: TGTGCCAGCAGCTTAGTTCGGGGGAGGGACGACCAGTACTTC.

This clonotype was detected ten times or more. V gene TRBV27 combines with J gene TRBJ1-2; 7 nucleotides agree with TRBD1. J lost 2 bases, V lost 4 bases, and 4 bases had no gene match. The CDR3 is made up of 14 amino acids. CDR1 is MNHEY, CDR2 SMNVEV, per germline (reference sequence). This chain's CDR3 is CASSSLQGNYGYTF. The DNA for the CDR3 is TGTGCCAGCAGTTCGTTACAGGGGAACTATGGCTACACCTTC.

This clonotype was recorded at least ten times. This chain links TRBV5-5 with TRBJ1-2; perhaps TRBD1 as D (5 bases). This CDR3 is 13 amino acids long. Germline CDR1 is SGHKS and CDR2 is YYEKEE (reference sequence). Trimming took off 1 base at V and 4 bases at J, with 8 bases between the two ends. This CDR3 is CASSLRGGYGYTF. The DNA for the CDR3 is TGTGCCAGCAGCTTGCGGGGGGGCTATGGCTACACCTTC.

This clonotype was recorded at least ten times. The chain employs TRBV4-3 and TRBJ1-4; 8 bases are a match to TRBD1. V shed 4 bases, J shed 6 bases, and the junction held 1 base outside the gene matches. The germline V gene has CDR1 LGHNA and CDR2 YSLEER. The CDR3 contains 13 residues. CDR3 loop: CASSPTGDEKLFF. DNA for the CDR3: TGCGCCAGCAGCCCGACAGGGGATGAAAAACTGTTTTTT.

This clonotype was counted at least ten times. This rearrangement joins TRBV5-5 to TRBJ1-5, with TRBD1 identical over 9 bases. The CDR3 sequence is 15 residues long. With 4 bases clipped from V and 1 base from J, the junction kept 3 bases outside the gene matches. Per germline, CDR1 SGHKS and CDR2 YYEKEE (reference sequence). CDR3 amino acids: CASSLDRGSNQPQHF. CDR3 bases: TGTGCCAGCAGCCTAGACAGGGGGAGCAATCAGCCCCAGCATTTT.

This clonotype was detected many times. The V gene is TRBV20-1, the J gene TRBJ2-7, with 7 nucleotides matching TRBD1. Germline trimming cut 6 bases from V and 2 bases from J; bases unmatched to any gene: 7. The CDR3 totals 13 residues. CDR1 DFQATT and CDR2 SNEGSKA come from the germline V gene (reference sequence). CDR3 protein: CSAAAGGTYEQYF. The CDR3 nucleotides are TGCAGTGCCGCGGCAGGGGGTACCTACGAGCAGTACTTC.

This clonotype was observed many times. The rearrangement uses TRBV7-2 and TRBJ2-4, with 7 positions matching TRBD2. V shed 6 bases, J shed 0 bases, and the junction held 5 bases outside the gene matches. Germline V CDR1 and CDR2: SGHTA, FQGNSA. The CDR3 length is 15 residues. The CDR3 DNA is TGTGCCAGCAGTCATAGCGGGCTAGCCAAAAACATTCAGTACTTC. Amino acid sequence: CASSHSGLAKNIQYF.

This clonotype was found many times. The V and J genes are TRBV5-6 and TRBJ2-3; 9 bases are a match to TRBD1. This CDR3 contains 15 residues. CDR1 SGHDT and CDR2 YYEEEE come from the germline V gene. With V trimmed by 6 bases and J by 4 bases, 9 bases remained unmatched. CDR3 sequence (DNA): TGTGCCAGCATCCTAGGGACAGGGTTTCCAGATACGCAGTATTTT. As protein: CASILGTGFPDTQYF.

This clonotype was counted at least ten times. The V gene is TRBV5-1, the J gene TRBJ1-5; 7 bases map to TRBD1. The CDR3 is made up of 14 amino acids. Per germline, CDR1 SGHRS and CDR2 YFSETQ. The V and J ends lost 4 bases and 4 bases, in that order; junction bases with no gene match: 5. CDR3: CASSIGTENQPQHF. The CDR3 nucleotides are TGCGCCAGCAGCATCGGGACAGAGAATCAGCCCCAGCATTTT.

This clonotype was observed many times. In DNA, the CDR3 is TGTGCCAGCAGCTTATCATACAGGGACACTGAAGCTTTCTTT. As protein: CASSLSYRDTEAFF. This rearrangement joins TRBV7-2 to TRBJ1-1, with TRBD1 as a possible D gene (6 bases). Trimming cost V 2 bases and J 3 bases, with 10 bases left between them. The length of the CDR3 is 14 residues. Germline CDR1 SGHTA, CDR2 FQGNSA.

This clonotype has a count of ten or more. The chain is built from TRBV5-1 and TRBJ2-3; D gene ambiguous. There are 14 residues in the CDR3. Germline assignment: CDR1 SGHRS and CDR2 YFSETQ. Deletions cut 4 bases from V and 2 bases from J, with 11 bases between. The CDR3 DNA reads TGCGCCAGCAGCGCCGGTAGTGTCACAGATACGCAGTATTTT. It encodes CASSAGSVTDTQYF.

The rearrangement uses TRBV18 and TRBJ1-4; D is unresolved. Germline V gene data show CDR1 as KGHSH and CDR2 as LQKENI. The CDR3 spans 16 residues. With 6 bases removed from V and 4 bases from J, the gap between germline ends came to 18 bases. This chain's CDR3 is CASSRRAPRDNEKLFF. CDR3 DNA: TGTGCCAGCTCTCGCCGGGCCCCCCGGGATAATGAAAAACTGTTTTTT.

Many counts were recorded for this clonotype. The chain couples TRBV4-3 to TRBJ2-7; 7 bases fit TRBD1. V lost 4 bases to trimming and J lost 1 base; unmatched junction nucleotides: 7. CDR3 length equals 15 residues. Germline assignment: CDR1 LGHNA and CDR2 YSLEER. In nucleotides, the CDR3 is TGCGCCAGCAGCCGCAACAGGGGTAGGTCCTACGAGCAGTACTTC. This gives the protein CASSRNRGRSYEQYF.

In this sample, this clonotype turned up many times. This chain joins TRBV4-3 and TRBJ1-6; D not resolved. This CDR3 is built from 16 residues. CDR1 and CDR2 from the germline V gene are LGHNA and YSLEER. V was pared by 1 base and J by 9 bases, with 16 bases between. DNA of the CDR3: TGCGCCAGCAGCCAAGGGGTTGCGGGTCTCGGTTCACCCCTCCACTTT. As protein: CASSQGVAGLGSPLHF.

This chain links TRBV5-5 with TRBJ2-1; 8 nucleotides agree with TRBD2. This CDR3 has 15 amino acids. The ends lost 0 bases at V and 7 bases at J; junction bases unmatched: 6. Germline values: CDR1 SGHKS, CDR2 YYEKEE (reference sequence). The DNA for the CDR3 is TGTGCCAGCAGCTTGGGGACTAGCATGGGGAATGAGCAGTTCTTC. This gives the protein CASSLGTSMGNEQFF.

This clonotype has a count of ten or more. The genes are TRBV21-1 and TRBJ1-2; TRBD1, the table's D call, was not compared with the DNA. TRBV21-1 is listed as a pseudogene. The CDR3 is 12 amino acids. The CDR3 coding sequence is TGTGCCAGCAGTGGATTCAGGGAGGGCTACACCTTC. It specifies CASSGFREGYTF.

This clonotype was recorded at least ten times. The genes are TRBV4-3 and TRBJ2-3, with a weak D call TRBD1 (6 bases). V was pared by 0 bases and J by 2 bases, with 9 bases between. The germline V gene has CDR1 LGHNA and CDR2 YSLEER. This CDR3 comprises 15 residues. CDR3 nucleotides: TGCGCCAGCAGCCAAGAACGACAGGACACAGATACGCAGTATTTT. Its translation: CASSQERQDTDTQYF.

This clonotype was observed at least ten times. The CDR3 loop is CASSFAWQGAMDTQYF. The CDR3 nucleotides read TGTGCCAGCAGCTTCGCGTGGCAGGGGGCGATGGATACGCAGTATTTT. The rearrangement joins TRBV7-2 to TRBJ2-3, with 8 bases matching TRBD1. Germline lookup yields CDR1 SGHTA and CDR2 FQGNSA. V lost 3 bases and J lost 6; bases outside the gene matches: 11. The CDR3 runs to 16 residues. Drawing the rest from reference TRBV7-2 and TRBJ2-3, the complete variable domain is GAGVSQSPSNKVTEKGKDVELRCDPISGHTALYWYRQSLGQGLEFLIYFQGNSAPDKSGLPSDRFSAERTGGSVSTLTIQRTQQEDSAVYLCASSFAWQGAMDTQYFGPGTRLTVL.

This clonotype occurred many times. V is TRBV7-2 and J is TRBJ1-5; D call uncertain. V gave up 2 bases and J gave up 4 bases, with 6 bases separating them. The CDR3 is 13 amino acids. The V gene's germline CDR1 is SGHTA and CDR2 FQGNSA. In DNA form, the CDR3 reads TGTGCCAGCAGCTTAAGCCAAAATCAGCCCCAGCATTTT. Translation gives CASSLSQNQPQHF.

This clonotype showed up many times. The chain uses TRBV3-1 and TRBJ2-1, with 8 bases fitting TRBD2. Germline V gene sequence: CDR1 LGHDT, CDR2 YNNKEL (reference sequence). The CDR3 consists of 14 residues. V was pared by 2 bases and J by 15 bases, with 12 bases of the junction left unmatched. The CDR3 nucleotides read TGTGCCAGCAGCCAAAATGGCAACGGACTAGCACTGTTCTTC. Translation gives CASSQNGNGLALFF.

This rearrangement joins TRBV7-2 to TRBJ2-7, with 11 bases fitting TRBD2. CDR1 SGHTA and CDR2 FQGNSA come from the germline V gene. The CDR3 is 15 residues long. V shed 5 bases and J 4 bases; nucleotides not matched to a gene: 7. The CDR3 coding sequence is TGTGCCAGCAGCCGCACGCTAGCGGGGGGATACGAGCAGTACTTC. It encodes CASSRTLAGGYEQYF.

This clonotype was detected ten times or more. CDR3 region: CSANPVVGAGSYNEQFF. Here the CDR3 DNA reads TGCAGTGCCAACCCCGTTGTCGGCGCGGGCTCCTACAATGAGCAGTTCTTC. The J gene is TRBJ2-1, the V gene TRBV20-1; a possible D gene is TRBD2 (5 bases). Germline V lookup: CDR1 DFQATT, CDR2 SNEGSKA (reference sequence). There are 17 residues in the CDR3. The germline V and J ends were trimmed by 6 bases and 0 bases, with 21 bases remaining between them.

This clonotype has a count of ten or more. V usage is TRBV5-6 and J usage is TRBJ1-2; TRBD1 is a possible D gene (6 bases). Trimming cost V 2 bases and J 8 bases, with 13 bases left between them. The CDR3 runs to 13 residues. CDR1 is SGHDT, CDR2 YYEEEE, per germline. CDR3 nucleotide sequence: TGTGCCAGCAGCTTTAACAGGGATCGGGGCTACACCTTC. Amino acids: CASSFNRDRGYTF.

This clonotype was counted at least ten times. In nucleotides, the CDR3 is TGCGCCAGCAGCTCCCCCGAAAGGGGGTTGGATGGCTACACCTTC. Amino acids: CASSSPERGLDGYTF. This sequence joins TRBV5-1 and TRBJ1-2; possible D gene TRBD1, 6 bases. V was cut by 3 bases and J by 6 bases, with 18 bases left in between. From germline, CDR1 is SGHRS and CDR2 YFSETQ. There are 15 residues in the CDR3.

This clonotype came up many times. V gene TRBV5-1 combines with J gene TRBJ2-3; tentatively, D is TRBD2 (6 bases). The CDR3 consists of 13 residues. CDR1 SGHRS and CDR2 YFSETQ come from the germline V gene. V was shortened by 2 bases and J by 4 bases, with 8 bases between the two germline ends. This CDR3 reads CASSFGGADTQYF. As DNA, the CDR3 is TGCGCCAGCAGCTTCGGCGGGGCAGATACGCAGTATTTT.

This clonotype was found many times. One end of the junction fails to match germline, which may point to a read error. The chain links TRBV5-1 to TRBJ2-6; D is ambiguous. Germline loops: CDR1 SGHRS, CDR2 YFSETQ. The CDR3 loop spans 12 amino acids. The CDR3 DNA sequence: TGCGCCAGCAGCTTGGACCTAGGCGGTGTGGCTTTC. Protein: CASSLDLGGVAF.

This clonotype was detected many times. The chain uses TRBV20-1 and TRBJ1-5; TRBD1 matches at 7 bases. This CDR3 is 13 amino acids long. Losses at the gene ends were 5 bases for V and 3 bases for J; bases not matched to a gene: 4. Germline V gene lookup returns CDR1 DFQATT and CDR2 SNEGSKA (reference sequence). The CDR3 sequence is CSAGDSPNQPQHF. The DNA for the CDR3 is TGCAGTGCTGGGGACAGCCCCAATCAGCCCCAGCATTTT.

This clonotype appeared many times. This rearrangement joins TRBV14 to TRBJ2-7; D gene ambiguous. Trimming took 4 bases from V and 0 from J, leaving 4 bases between them. There are 12 residues in the CDR3. The germline gives CDR1 SGHDN, CDR2 FVKESK. The CDR3 DNA follows: TGTGCCAGCAGCCCCAGCTCCTACGAGCAGTACTTC. It yields the protein CASSPSSYEQYF.

A word on this clonotype: Possible read error: a much larger clone is one base away. V is TRBV7-9 and J is TRBJ2-3, with D uncertain. CDR1 SEHNR and CDR2 FQNEAQ come from the germline V gene (reference sequence). The CDR3 has 12 amino acids. The CDR3 DNA is TGTGCCAGCAGCTCCTCCACAGATACGCTGTATTTT. Its translation: CASSSSTDTLYF.

This clonotype was observed many times. The J gene is TRBJ1-1, the V gene TRBV5-1, with a tentative D call TRBD1 (6 bases). With 3 bases removed from V and 4 bases from J, the gap between germline ends came to 10 bases. Germline CDR1 and CDR2: SGHRS and YFSETQ. This CDR3 has 13 residues. The CDR3 DNA reads TGCGCCAGCAGCTACCGAGGGGGCACTGAAGCTTTCTTT. It is translated as CASSYRGGTEAFF.

This clonotype appeared many times. The chain employs TRBV7-6 and TRBJ2-1; D might be TRBD1 or TRBD2, each matching 5 bases. The CDR3 is made up of 15 amino acids. V was cut by 5 bases and J by 8 bases, with 19 bases left in between. Germline V gives CDR1 SGHVS, CDR2 FNYEAQ. The CDR3 DNA reads as TGTGCCAGCAGCCTGTCCGGGACCCCCGCCCATGAGCAGTTCTTC. This sequence encodes CASSLSGTPAHEQFF. Supplemented by reference TRBV7-6 and TRBJ2-1, the full variable domain reads GAGVSQSPRYKVTKRGQDVALRCDPISGHVSLYWYRQALGQGPEFLTYFNYEAQQDKSGLPNDRFSAERPEGSISTLTIQRTEQRDSAMYRCASSLSGTPAHEQFFGPGTRLTVL.